This T cell receptor (beta chain) stems from a study of CD8 T cells in Susac syndrome. Study-wide findings and caveats: Regarding the TCR sequencing and HLA analysis, the study admitted that a relatively small number of individuals were involved.

Random hexamers were used to reverse transcribe about 0.45 to 1 ug of RNA. TCR beta CDR3 was amplified by immunoSEQ covering 54 Vbeta and 13 Jbeta. TCRdb independently ran MiXCR on the immunoSEQ multiplex PCR reads; one entry per CDR3 protein. The sample includes a few hundred thousand distinct CDR3 sequences, 95% of them seen just once. Turning to this clonotype: Its antigen is currently unknown.

Germline loops: CDR1 MGHRA, CDR2 YSYEKL. The V end lost 1 base, the J end lost 0 bases, and 9 bases lay between the germline ends. The CDR3 covers 15 residues. Sequencing of TCR beta was carried out in blood CD8+ and CD4+ T cells. TEMRA cells were enriched by FACS, and CD4+ and CD8+ T cells were negatively isolated. The origin of this receptor is a human donor with multiple sclerosis. This chain links TRBV4-1 with TRBJ1-2; TRBD1 might be the D (6 bases). The sequencing input was CD4+ T cells from PBMCs. The CDR3 sequence: CASSQGDRTNYGYTF. The CDR3 nucleotides are TGCGCCAGCAGCCAAGGCGACAGGACTAACTATGGCTACACCTTC.